This T cell receptor (beta chain) was obtained from a study of shared clonotypes between healthy human individuals. Generated by immunoSEQ multiplex PCR, the TCRdb table keeps only in-frame clones and is missing some. The table records roughly 640,000 clones, around 97% of them present only once. Researchers partitioned CD4+ cells into CD45RA+ naive and CD45RA-negative memory subsets. The sequence was obtained from a woman aged 30 to 39 in good health. Material: naive CD4+ T cells sorted from blood. Subset denoted: CD45RA+ positively selected.

The CDR3 region has the DNA TGTGCCAGCAGGACCCTGGGGCAGGGATCCTACGAGCAGTACTTC. It codes for CASRTLGQGSYEQYF. The chain is built from TRBV28 and TRBJ2-7, with D tentatively TRBD1 (5 bases). The CDR3 contains 15 residues. The ends were cut back, 6 bases at V and 1 base at J, with 16 bases in the middle. Germline CDR1 reads MDHEN; CDR2 reads SYDVKM.